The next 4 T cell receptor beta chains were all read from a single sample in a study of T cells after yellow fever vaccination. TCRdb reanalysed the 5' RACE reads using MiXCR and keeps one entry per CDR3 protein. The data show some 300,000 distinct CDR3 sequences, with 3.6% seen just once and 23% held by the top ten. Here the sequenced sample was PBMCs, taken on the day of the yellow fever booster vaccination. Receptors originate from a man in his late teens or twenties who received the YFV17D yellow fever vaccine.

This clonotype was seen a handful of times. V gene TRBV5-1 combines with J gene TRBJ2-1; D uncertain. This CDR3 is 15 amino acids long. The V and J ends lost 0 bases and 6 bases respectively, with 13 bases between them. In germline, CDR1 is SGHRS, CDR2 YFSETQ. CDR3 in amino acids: CASSLAQPKFNEQFF. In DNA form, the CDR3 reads TGCGCCAGCAGCTTGGCTCAGCCCAAATTCAATGAGCAGTTCTTC.

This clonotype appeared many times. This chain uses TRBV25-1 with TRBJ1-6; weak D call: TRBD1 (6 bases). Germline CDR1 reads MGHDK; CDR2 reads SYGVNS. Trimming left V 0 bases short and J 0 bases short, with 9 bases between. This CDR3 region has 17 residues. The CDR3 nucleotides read TGTGCCAGCAGTGAATATAGGGGGAGCTCCTATAATTCACCCCTCCACTTT. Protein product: CASSEYRGSSYNSPLHF. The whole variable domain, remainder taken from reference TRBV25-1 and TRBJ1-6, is EADIYQTPRYLVIGTGKKITLECSQTMGHDKMYWYQQDPGMELHLIHYSYGVNSTEKGDLSSESTVSRIRTEHFPLTLESARPSHTSQYLCASSEYRGSSYNSPLHFGNGTRLTVT.

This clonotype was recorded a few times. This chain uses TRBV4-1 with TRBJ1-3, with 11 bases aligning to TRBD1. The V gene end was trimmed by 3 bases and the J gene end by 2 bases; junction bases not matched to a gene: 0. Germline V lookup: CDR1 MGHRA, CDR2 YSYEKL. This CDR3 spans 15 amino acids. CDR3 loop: CASSQDRGPGNTIYF. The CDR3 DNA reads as TGCGCCAGCAGCCAGGACAGGGGGCCTGGAAACACCATATATTTT.

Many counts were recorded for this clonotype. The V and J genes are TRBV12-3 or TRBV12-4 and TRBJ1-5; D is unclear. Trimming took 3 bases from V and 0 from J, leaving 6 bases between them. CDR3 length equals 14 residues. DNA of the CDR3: TGTGCCAGCAGTTTCCGGAGTAGCAATCAGCCCCAGCATTTT. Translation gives CASSFRSSNQPQHF.